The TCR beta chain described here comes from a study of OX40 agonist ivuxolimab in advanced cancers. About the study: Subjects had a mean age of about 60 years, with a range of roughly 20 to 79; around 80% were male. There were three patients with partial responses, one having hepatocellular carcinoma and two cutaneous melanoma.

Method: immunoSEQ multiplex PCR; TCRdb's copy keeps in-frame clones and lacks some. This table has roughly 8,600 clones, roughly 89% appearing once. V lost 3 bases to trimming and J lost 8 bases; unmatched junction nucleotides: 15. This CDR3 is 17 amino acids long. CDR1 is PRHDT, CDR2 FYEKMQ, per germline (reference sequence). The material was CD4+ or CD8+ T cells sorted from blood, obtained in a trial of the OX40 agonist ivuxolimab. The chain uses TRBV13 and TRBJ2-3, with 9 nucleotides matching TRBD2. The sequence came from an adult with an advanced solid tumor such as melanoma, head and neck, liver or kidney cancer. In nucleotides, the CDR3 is TGTGCCAGCAGCTTCTCGTTAGCGGGAGTAGGTATAGCTACGCAGTATTTT. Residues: CASSFSLAGVGIATQYF.